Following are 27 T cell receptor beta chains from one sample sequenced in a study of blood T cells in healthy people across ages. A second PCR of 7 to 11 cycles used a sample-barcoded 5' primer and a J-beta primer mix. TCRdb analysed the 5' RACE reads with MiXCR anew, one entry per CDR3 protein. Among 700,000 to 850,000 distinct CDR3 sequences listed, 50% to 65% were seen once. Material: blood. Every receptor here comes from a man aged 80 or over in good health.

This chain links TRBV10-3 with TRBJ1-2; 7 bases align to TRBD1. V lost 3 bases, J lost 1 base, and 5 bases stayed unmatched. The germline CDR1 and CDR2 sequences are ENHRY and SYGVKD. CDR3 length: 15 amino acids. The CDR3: CAISDGTVINYGYTF. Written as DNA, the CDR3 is TGTGCCATCAGTGACGGGACAGTTATTAACTATGGCTACACCTTC.

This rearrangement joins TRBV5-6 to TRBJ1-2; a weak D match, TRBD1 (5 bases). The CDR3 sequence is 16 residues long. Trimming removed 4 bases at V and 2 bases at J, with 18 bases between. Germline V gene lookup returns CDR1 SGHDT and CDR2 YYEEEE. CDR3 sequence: CASSPRILSGNYGYTF. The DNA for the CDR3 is TGTGCCAGCAGCCCCCGCATATTGTCAGGGAACTATGGCTACACCTTC.

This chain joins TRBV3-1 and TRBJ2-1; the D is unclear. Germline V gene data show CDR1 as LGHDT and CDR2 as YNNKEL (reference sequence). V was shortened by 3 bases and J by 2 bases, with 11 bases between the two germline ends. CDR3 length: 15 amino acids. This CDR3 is CASSHGSITYNEQFF. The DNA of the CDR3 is TGTGCCAGCAGCCATGGGTCTATAACCTACAATGAGCAGTTCTTC.

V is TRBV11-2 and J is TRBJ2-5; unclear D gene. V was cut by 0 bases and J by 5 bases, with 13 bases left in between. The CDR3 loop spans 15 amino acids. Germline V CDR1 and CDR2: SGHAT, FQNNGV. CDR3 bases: TGTGCCAGCAGCTTAGAGGCCGCTGCTGGTGAGACCCAGTACTTC. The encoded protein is CASSLEAAAGETQYF.

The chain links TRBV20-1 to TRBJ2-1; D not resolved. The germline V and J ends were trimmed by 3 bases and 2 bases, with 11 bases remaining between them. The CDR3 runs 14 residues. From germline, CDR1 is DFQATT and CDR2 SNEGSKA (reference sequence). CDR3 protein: CSARRGWAYNEQFF. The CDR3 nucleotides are TGCAGTGCTAGGAGAGGATGGGCCTACAATGAGCAGTTCTTC.

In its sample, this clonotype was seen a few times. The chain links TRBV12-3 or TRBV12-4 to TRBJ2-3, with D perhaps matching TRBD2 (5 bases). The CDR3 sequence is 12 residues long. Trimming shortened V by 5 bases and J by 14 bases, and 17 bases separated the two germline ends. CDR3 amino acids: CASSTSGRYAYF. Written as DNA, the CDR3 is TGTGCCAGCAGTACAAGTGGGAGATACGCGTATTTT.

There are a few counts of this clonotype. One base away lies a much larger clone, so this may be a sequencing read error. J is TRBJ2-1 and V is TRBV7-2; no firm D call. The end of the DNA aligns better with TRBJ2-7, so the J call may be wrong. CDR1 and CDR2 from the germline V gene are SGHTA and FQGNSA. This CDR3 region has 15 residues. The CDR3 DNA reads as TGTGCCAGCAGCCCCAGCTGGAGCTCCTACAATGAGCAGTACTTC. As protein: CASSPSWSSYNEQYF.

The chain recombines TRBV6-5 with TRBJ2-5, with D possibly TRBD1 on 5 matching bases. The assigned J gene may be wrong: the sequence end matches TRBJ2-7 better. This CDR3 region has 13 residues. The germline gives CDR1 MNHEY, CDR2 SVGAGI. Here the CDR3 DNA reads TGTGCCAGCTCCAAGGGGTTTTTCGGCGAGCAGTACTTC. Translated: CASSKGFFGEQYF.

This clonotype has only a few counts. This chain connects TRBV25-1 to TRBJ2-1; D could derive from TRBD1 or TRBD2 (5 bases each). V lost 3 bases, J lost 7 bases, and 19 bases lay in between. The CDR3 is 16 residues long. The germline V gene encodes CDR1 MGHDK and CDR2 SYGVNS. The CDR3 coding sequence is TGTGCCAGCAGTGATCCGGGACGGGCGAGAAGGAATGAGCAGTTCTTC. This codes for CASSDPGRARRNEQFF.

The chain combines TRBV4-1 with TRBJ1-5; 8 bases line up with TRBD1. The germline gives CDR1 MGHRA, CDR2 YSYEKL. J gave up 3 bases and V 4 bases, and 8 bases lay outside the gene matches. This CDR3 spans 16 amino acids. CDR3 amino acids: CASSPGQGGSNQPQHF. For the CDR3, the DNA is TGCGCCAGCAGCCCCGGACAGGGTGGGTCCAATCAGCCCCAGCATTTT.

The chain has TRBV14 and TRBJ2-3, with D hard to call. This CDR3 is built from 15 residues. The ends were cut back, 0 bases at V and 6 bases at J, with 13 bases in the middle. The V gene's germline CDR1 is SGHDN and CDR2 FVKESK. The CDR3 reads CASSQDGSRRDTQYF. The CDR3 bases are TGTGCCAGCAGCCAAGACGGGTCACGGCGGGATACGCAGTATTTT. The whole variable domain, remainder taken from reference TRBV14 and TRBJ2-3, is EAGVTQFPSHSVIEKGQTVTLRCDPISGHDNLYWYRRVMGKEIKFLLHFVKESKQDESGMPNNRFLAERTGGTYSTLKVQPAELEDSGVYFCASSQDGSRRDTQYFGPGTRLTVL.

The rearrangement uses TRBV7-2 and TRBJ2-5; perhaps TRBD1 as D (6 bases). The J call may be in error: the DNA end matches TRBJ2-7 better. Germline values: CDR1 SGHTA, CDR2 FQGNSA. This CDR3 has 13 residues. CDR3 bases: TGTGCCAGCAGAACGTGGACAGCCGGCGAGCAGTACTTC. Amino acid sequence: CASRTWTAGEQYF.

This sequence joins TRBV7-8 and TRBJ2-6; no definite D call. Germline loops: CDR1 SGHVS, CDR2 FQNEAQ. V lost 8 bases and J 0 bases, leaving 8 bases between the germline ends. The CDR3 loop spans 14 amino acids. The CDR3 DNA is TGTGCCAGCGGCTCGAGCTCTGGGGCCAACGTCCTGACTTTC. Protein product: CASGSSSGANVLTF.

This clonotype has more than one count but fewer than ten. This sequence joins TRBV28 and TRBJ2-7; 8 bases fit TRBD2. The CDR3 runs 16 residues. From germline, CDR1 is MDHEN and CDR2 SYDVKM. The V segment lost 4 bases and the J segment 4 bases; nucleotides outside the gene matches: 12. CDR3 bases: TGTGCCAGCAGTTCCCAGACGTTAGCGGGACAATACGAGCAGTACTTC. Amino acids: CASSSQTLAGQYEQYF.

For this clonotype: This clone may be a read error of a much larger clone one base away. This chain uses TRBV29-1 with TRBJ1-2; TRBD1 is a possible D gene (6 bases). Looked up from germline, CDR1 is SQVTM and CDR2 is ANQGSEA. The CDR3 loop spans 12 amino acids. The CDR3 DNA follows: TGCAGCGGTGAAGGGGGGAACTATGGCTACACCTTC. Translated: CSGEGGNYGYTF.

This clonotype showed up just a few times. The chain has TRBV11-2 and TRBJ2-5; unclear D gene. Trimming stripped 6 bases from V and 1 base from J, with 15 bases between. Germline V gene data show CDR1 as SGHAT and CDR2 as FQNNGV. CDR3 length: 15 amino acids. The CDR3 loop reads CASSSSTGPQETQYF. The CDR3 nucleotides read TGTGCCAGCAGTTCCTCAACCGGGCCCCAAGAGACCCAGTACTTC.

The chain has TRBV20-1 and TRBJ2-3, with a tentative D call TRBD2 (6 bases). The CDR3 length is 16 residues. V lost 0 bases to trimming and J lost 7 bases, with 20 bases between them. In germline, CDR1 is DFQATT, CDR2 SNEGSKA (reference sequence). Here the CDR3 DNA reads TGCAGTGCTAGAGATGACCATGGGGGGTATGGAAATACGCAGTATTTT. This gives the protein CSARDDHGGYGNTQYF.

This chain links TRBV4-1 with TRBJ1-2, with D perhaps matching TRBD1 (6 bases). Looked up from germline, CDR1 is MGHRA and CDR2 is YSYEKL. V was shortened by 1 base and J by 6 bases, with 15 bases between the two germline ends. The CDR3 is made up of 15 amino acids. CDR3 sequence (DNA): TGCGCCAGCAGCCAAGGGGACAACATCCCCGATGGCTACACCTTC. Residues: CASSQGDNIPDGYTF.

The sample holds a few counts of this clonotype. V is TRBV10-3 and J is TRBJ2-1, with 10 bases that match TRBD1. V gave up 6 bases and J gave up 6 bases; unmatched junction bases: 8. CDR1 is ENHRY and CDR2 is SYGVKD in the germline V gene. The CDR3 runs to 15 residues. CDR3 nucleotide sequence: TGTGCCATCAGGGTAGACAGGGGGCTCGGCAATGAGCAGTTCTTC. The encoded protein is CAIRVDRGLGNEQFF.

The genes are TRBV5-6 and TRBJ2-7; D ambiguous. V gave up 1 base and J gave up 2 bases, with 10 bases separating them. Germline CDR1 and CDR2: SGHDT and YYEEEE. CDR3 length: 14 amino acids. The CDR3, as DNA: TGTGCCAGCAGCTTGAGAAGCAAAGCCTACGAGCAGTACTTC. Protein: CASSLRSKAYEQYF. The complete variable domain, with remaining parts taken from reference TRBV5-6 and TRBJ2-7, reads DAGVTQSPTHLIKTRGQQVTLRCSPKSGHDTVSWYQQALGQGPQFIFQYYEEEERQRGNFPDRFSGHQFPNYSSELNVNALLLGDSALYLCASSLRSKAYEQYFGPGTRLTVT.

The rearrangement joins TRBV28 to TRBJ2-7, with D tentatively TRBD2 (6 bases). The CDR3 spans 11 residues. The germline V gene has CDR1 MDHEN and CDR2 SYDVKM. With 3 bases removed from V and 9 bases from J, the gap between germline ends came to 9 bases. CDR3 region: CASSFPGRQYF. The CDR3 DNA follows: TGTGCCAGCAGTTTTCCCGGGAGGCAGTACTTC.

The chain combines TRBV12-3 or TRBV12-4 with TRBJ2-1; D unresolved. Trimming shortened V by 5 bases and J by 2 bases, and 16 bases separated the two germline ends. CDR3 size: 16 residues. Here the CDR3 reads CASSGAIPGPYNEQFF. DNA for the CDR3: TGTGCCAGCAGTGGAGCAATCCCCGGGCCCTACAATGAGCAGTTCTTC.

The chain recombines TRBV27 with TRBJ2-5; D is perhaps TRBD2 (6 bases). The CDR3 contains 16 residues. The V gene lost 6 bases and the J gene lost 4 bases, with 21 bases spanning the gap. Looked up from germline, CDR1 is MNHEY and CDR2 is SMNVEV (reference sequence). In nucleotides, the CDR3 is TGTGCCAGCAGCCCCTTCGGGGGATTAGACGGAGAGACCCAGTACTTC. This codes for CASSPFGGLDGETQYF.

DNA of the CDR3: TGTGCCAGCAGCGATGGCGGACAGGGCTATGGCTACACCTTC. Amino acid sequence: CASSDGGQGYGYTF. The rearrangement joins TRBV12-3 or TRBV12-4 to TRBJ1-2, with 8 bases that match TRBD1. The length of the CDR3 is 14 residues. With 6 bases clipped from V and 4 bases from J, the junction kept 7 bases outside the gene matches.

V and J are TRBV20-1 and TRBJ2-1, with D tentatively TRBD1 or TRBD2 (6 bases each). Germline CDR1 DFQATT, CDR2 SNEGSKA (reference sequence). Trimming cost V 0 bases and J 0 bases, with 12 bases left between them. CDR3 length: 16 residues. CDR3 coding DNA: TGCAGTGCTAGAGAGGGGGGCCCCAGCTCCTACAATGAGCAGTTCTTC. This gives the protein CSAREGGPSSYNEQFF.

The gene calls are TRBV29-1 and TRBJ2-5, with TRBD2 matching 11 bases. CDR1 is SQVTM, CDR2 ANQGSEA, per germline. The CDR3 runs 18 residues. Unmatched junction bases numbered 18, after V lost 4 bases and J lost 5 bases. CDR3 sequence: CSVVVPGVAGGGLETQYF. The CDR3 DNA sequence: TGCAGCGTTGTGGTCCCAGGCGTAGCGGGAGGGGGTCTCGAGACCCAGTACTTC.

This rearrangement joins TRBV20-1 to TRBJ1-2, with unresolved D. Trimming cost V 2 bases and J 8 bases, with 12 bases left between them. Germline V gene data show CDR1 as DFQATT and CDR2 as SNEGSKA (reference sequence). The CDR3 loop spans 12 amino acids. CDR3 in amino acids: CSARKATSGYTF. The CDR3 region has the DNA TGCAGTGCTAGAAAAGCCACATCCGGCTACACCTTC.